The subject of this entry is one T cell receptor (beta chain). Per germline, CDR1 KGHDR and CDR2 SFDVKD. Trimming left V 1 base short and J 1 base short, with 13 bases between. The CDR3 spans 16 residues. MiXCR was run by TCRdb on the 5' RACE reads, yielding one entry per CDR3 protein. This repertoire shows around 340,000 distinct CDR3 sequences, about 20% found once; its top ten account for roughly 13%. The data were taken from a study of CD8 T cells in ankylosing spondylitis. The chain joins TRBV24-1 to TRBJ2-7; no clear D. The sample taken for sequencing was blood, either unsorted or a sorted T cell fraction (not recorded which). The receptor was derived from a male donor with ankylosing spondylitis or in good health (not recorded which). The CDR3, as DNA: TGTGCCACCAGTGATTTCAGCCTAGAGCATTCCTACGAGCAGTACTTC. This sequence encodes CATSDFSLEHSYEQYF.